Sequencing of this TCR beta chain was carried out in a study of blood T cell repertoires in COVID-19. Study as a whole: Some COVID-19 samples were acute and others convalescent; all came from the United States, Italy and Spain. In each case, the material was cDNA or gDNA derived from T cells, B-cell-depleted T cells, or PBMCs.

Per the original methods: It was from reference gene primer amplification that nucleated cell counts were estimated. Profiling relied on immunoSEQ multiplex PCR, and the TCRdb table lists in-frame clones only, not all of them. From that table come the V and J calls and clone size; the DNA was used to work out D and trimming. The sample shows approximately 280,000 clones, approximately 91% of them seen only once. CDR3 length: 16 amino acids. V dropped 3 bases and J dropped 5; count of bases not matched to a gene: 8. Looked up from germline, CDR1 is LNHDA and CDR2 is SQIVND (reference sequence). This TCR derives from a man aged 18-30 years with active or convalescent COVID-19. V usage is TRBV19 and J usage is TRBJ1-4; TRBD1 aligns across 8 bases. Input material: peripheral blood. DNA of the CDR3: TGTGCCAGTAGTATTCCCGGACAGGGCGAGAATGAAAAACTGTTTTTT. Translation: CASSIPGQGENEKLFF.